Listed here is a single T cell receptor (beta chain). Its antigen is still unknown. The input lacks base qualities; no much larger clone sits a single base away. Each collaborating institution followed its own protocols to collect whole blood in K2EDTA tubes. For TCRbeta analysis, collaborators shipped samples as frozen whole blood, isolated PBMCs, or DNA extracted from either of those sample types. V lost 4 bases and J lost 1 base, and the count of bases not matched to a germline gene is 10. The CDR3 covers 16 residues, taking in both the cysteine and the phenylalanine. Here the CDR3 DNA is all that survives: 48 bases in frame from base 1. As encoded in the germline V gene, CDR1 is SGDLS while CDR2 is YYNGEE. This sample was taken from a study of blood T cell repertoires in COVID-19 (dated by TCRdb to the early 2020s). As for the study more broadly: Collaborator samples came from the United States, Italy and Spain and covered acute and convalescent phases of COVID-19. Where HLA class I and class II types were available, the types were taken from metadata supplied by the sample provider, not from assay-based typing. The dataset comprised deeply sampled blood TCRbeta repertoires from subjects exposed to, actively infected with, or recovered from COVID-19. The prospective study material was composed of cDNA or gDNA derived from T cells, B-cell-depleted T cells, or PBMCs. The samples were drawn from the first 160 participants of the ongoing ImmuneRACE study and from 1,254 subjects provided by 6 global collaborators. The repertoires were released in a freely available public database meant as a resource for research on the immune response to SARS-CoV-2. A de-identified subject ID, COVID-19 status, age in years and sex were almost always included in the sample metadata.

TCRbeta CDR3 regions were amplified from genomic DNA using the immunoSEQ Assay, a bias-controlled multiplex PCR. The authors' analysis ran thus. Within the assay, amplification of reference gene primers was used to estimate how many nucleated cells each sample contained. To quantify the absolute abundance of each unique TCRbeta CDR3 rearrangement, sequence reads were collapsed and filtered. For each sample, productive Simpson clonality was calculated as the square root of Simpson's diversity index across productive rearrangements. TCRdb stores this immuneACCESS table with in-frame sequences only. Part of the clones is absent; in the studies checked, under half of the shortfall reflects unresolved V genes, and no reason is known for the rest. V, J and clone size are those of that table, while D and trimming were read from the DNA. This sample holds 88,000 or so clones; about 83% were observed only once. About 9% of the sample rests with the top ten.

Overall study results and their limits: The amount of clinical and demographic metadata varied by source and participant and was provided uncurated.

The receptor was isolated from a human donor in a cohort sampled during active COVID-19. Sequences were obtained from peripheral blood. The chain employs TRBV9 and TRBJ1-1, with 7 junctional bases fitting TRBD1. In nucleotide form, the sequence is TGTGCCAGCAGCCGACAGGGTGAAGGGGCGAACACTGAAGCTTTCTTT. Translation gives CASSRQGEGANTEAFF.